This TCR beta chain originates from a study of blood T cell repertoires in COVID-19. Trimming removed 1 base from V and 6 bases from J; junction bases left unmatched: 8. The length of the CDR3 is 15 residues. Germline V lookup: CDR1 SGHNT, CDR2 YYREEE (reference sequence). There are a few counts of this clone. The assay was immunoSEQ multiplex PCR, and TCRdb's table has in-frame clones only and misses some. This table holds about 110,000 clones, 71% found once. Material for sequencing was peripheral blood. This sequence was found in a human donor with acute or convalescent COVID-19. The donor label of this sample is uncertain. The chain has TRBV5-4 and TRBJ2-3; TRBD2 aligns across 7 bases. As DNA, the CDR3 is TGTGCCAGCAGCTTGATAGCGGCGGGGGAGGATACGCAGTATTTT. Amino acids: CASSLIAAGEDTQYF.